One sample yielded the 4 T cell receptor beta chains listed below, sequenced in a study of technical replicates of blood from a few donors. Some clones are missing from TCRdb's copy, which holds only in-frame ones; the method was immunoSEQ multiplex PCR. The sample holds 45,000 to 50,000 clones, approximately 90% seen once. Sequenced sample: PBMCs. These TCRs come from a human donor in good health. Some clones in this sample may be carry-over from other donors' samples.

The J gene is TRBJ2-5, the V gene TRBV6-1, with D perhaps matching TRBD1 (6 bases). Trimming removed 7 bases at V and 1 base at J, with 10 bases between. CDR3 size: 13 residues. Germline V gene lookup returns CDR1 MNHNS and CDR2 SASEGT. CDR3 loop: CASNGQIQETQYF. The CDR3 DNA follows: TGTGCCAGCAATGGACAGATCCAAGAGACCCAGTACTTC.

Details on this clone: The junction shows a germline mismatch at one end, possibly a read error. The chain is built from TRBV20-1 and TRBJ2-7, with TRBD2 identical over 11 bases. Germline values: CDR1 DFQATT, CDR2 SNEGSKA (reference sequence). The CDR3 is made up of 11 amino acids. CDR3 region: CSAPKRLAGLF. The CDR3 DNA sequence: TGCAGTGCTCCGAAAAGACTAGCGGGATTATTC.

This sequence joins TRBV27 and TRBJ2-7; the match to TRBD2 covers 7 bases. CDR1 MNHEY and CDR2 SMNVEV come from the germline V gene (reference sequence). The ends lost 4 bases at V and 6 bases at J; junction bases unmatched: 9. The length of the CDR3 is 14 residues. The chain's CDR3 is CASSSPNGRGEQYF. DNA of the CDR3: TGTGCCAGCAGTTCTCCTAATGGGAGGGGCGAGCAGTACTTC.

This clone was counted once. The rearrangement joins TRBV30 to TRBJ1-2; D gene ambiguous. Germline CDR1 reads GTSNPN; CDR2 reads SVGIG (reference sequence). The CDR3 sequence is 12 residues long. The V end was cut by 4 bases, the J end by 4 bases, with 10 bases between. As DNA, the CDR3 is TGTGCCTGGAACCGAGGGTTCTATGGCTACACCTTC. Amino acids: CAWNRGFYGYTF.